Listed below are T cell receptor beta chains from one sample, sequenced in a study of sequential checkpoint blockade in melanoma. This table comes from immunoSEQ multiplex PCR, and its TCRdb copy is limited to in-frame clones, with some not included. The table includes under 25,000 clones, approximately 73% detected once. The source material was CD8+ T cells sorted from blood (inferred from file names), sampled from a patient given nivolumab and ipilimumab in sequence. These receptors were collected from a human donor with melanoma. Both conserved end residues are part of each CDR3. D genes are given only for firm matches. Size is omitted from some rows. Given values are once, few, many or a class for expanded clones.

d_call: TRBD1; v_call: TRBV27; clone_size: -; j_call: TRBJ1-1; cdr3_nt: TGTGCCAGCAGGGATTGGACAGGGGCAACTGAAGCTTTCTTT; cdr3_aa: CASRDWTGATEAFF
d_call: TRBD1; v_call: TRBV28; clone_size: -; j_call: TRBJ1-2; cdr3_nt: TGTGCCAGCAGTTTTCCGGGACAGGGGCGCAATGGCTACACCTTC; cdr3_aa: CASSFPGQGRNGYTF
d_call: -; v_call: TRBV27; clone_size: -; j_call: TRBJ2-7; cdr3_nt: TGTGCCAGCAGTTCAGGGGCCAGCTCCTACGAGCAGTACTTC; cdr3_aa: CASSSGASSYEQYF
d_call: TRBD2; v_call: TRBV5-8; clone_size: few; j_call: TRBJ2-7; cdr3_nt: TGTGCCAGCAGCTTAGGGGGGCTAGCGGGACGCTCCTACGAGCAGTACTTC; cdr3_aa: CASSLGGLAGRSYEQYF
d_call: TRBD1; v_call: TRBV28; clone_size: -; j_call: TRBJ1-1; cdr3_nt: TGTGCCAGCAGTGAGACAGGGCGGAACACTGAAGCTTTCTTT; cdr3_aa: CASSETGRNTEAFF
d_call: -; v_call: TRBV27; clone_size: -; j_call: TRBJ1-1; cdr3_nt: TGTGCCAGCAGTCCGCCCCGCGGAGACAGCCTCAACACTGAAGCTTTCTTT; cdr3_aa: CASSPPRGDSLNTEAFF
d_call: -; v_call: TRBV9; clone_size: few; j_call: TRBJ2-1; cdr3_nt: TGTGCCAGCAGCACGGGACATCCCAATGAGCAGTTCTTC; cdr3_aa: CASSTGHPNEQFF
d_call: -; v_call: TRBV6-6; clone_size: -; j_call: TRBJ2-1; cdr3_nt: TGTGCCAGCAGTTACTCGACTTGGAGAAATGAGCAGTTCTTC; cdr3_aa: CASSYSTWRNEQFF
d_call: -; v_call: TRBV11-2; clone_size: once; j_call: TRBJ2-7; cdr3_nt: TGTGCCAGCAGCCCAGAGCAGGGACAACTTCTCGAGCAGTACTTC; cdr3_aa: CASSPEQGQLLEQYF
d_call: -; v_call: TRBV14; clone_size: few; j_call: TRBJ2-7; cdr3_nt: TGTGCCAGCAGCGCAGGGGGAGGTCTCTATGGGATCCCTCACGAGCAGTACTTC; cdr3_aa: CASSAGGGLYGIPHEQYF
d_call: TRBD2; v_call: TRBV19; clone_size: few; j_call: TRBJ2-2; cdr3_nt: TGTGCCAGTAGTATAACTAGCGGGAACACCGGGGAGCTGTTTTTT; cdr3_aa: CASSITSGNTGELFF
d_call: TRBD2; v_call: TRBV2; clone_size: -; j_call: TRBJ2-1; cdr3_nt: TGTGCCAGCAGCGAATCCCTAGCGGGAGGCAATGAGCAGTTCTTC; cdr3_aa: CASSESLAGGNEQFF
d_call: TRBD1; v_call: TRBV6-4; clone_size: -; j_call: TRBJ1-1; cdr3_nt: TGTGCCAGCAATCAGGGGGCCGGCACTGAAGCTTTCTTT; cdr3_aa: CASNQGAGTEAFF
d_call: TRBD2; v_call: TRBV6-6; clone_size: -; j_call: TRBJ2-7; cdr3_nt: TGTGCCAGCAGTTACGAGGGGACTAGTGGCGGCGAGCAGTACTTC; cdr3_aa: CASSYEGTSGGEQYF
d_call: TRBD1; v_call: TRBV10-3; clone_size: -; j_call: TRBJ2-7; cdr3_nt: TGTGCCATCAGTGAGTCGAGGGGGCCGGCCTCCTACGAGCAGTACTTC; cdr3_aa: CAISESRGPASYEQYF
d_call: -; v_call: TRBV5-4; clone_size: -; j_call: TRBJ2-3; cdr3_nt: TGTGCCAGCAGCTTTGGAGGGGGGGCAGAAGATACGCAGTATTTT; cdr3_aa: CASSFGGGAEDTQYF
d_call: TRBD2; v_call: TRBV11-2; clone_size: once; j_call: TRBJ2-7; cdr3_nt: TGTGCCAGCAGCTTCGGACTAGCGGGATCCTACGAGCAGTACTTC; cdr3_aa: CASSFGLAGSYEQYF
d_call: -; v_call: TRBV4-3; clone_size: -; j_call: TRBJ2-7; cdr3_nt: TGCGCCAGCAGCCCAGGAAGGGGCTACGAGCAGTACTTC; cdr3_aa: CASSPGRGYEQYF